Shown below are 32 T cell receptor beta chains from a single sample sequenced in a study of radiation and T cells in renal cell carcinoma. The time point was: blood 2 weeks post-SBRT. Treatment indicated: 15 Gy SBRT to primary tumor, nephrectomy 4 weeks later. TCRdb's table, derived via immunoSEQ multiplex PCR, lists solely in-frame clones and lacks some. The profile shows 150,000 or so clones, approximately 86% of them singletons. The source was blood, collected from a patient whose treatment included radiotherapy and nephrectomy. All receptors derive from a woman aged 50 to 60 with renal cell carcinoma.

The chain's CDR3 is CASSPDITYEQYF. Written as DNA, the CDR3 is TGTGCCAGCAGCCCGGACATAACCTACGAGCAGTACTTC. V is TRBV14 and J is TRBJ2-7; D perhaps matches TRBD1 (5 bases). V gave up 4 bases and J gave up 2 bases, with 9 bases separating them. The CDR3 has 13 amino acids. Germline V gives CDR1 SGHDN, CDR2 FVKESK.

This chain connects TRBV7-2 to TRBJ1-4; D remains unclear. The CDR3 has 15 amino acids. The V end was cut by 0 bases, the J end by 4 bases, with 9 bases between. Germline loops: CDR1 SGHTA, CDR2 FQGNSA. The CDR3 reads CASSLASDYNEKLFF. The CDR3 region has the DNA TGTGCCAGCAGCTTAGCGTCAGATTATAATGAAAAACTGTTTTTT.

The chain joins TRBV5-1 to TRBJ2-1, with 7 bases identical to TRBD2. With V trimmed by 4 bases and J by 0 bases, 19 bases remained unmatched. CDR1 is SGHRS, CDR2 YFSETQ, per germline. The CDR3 totals 20 residues. DNA for the CDR3: TGCGCCAGCAGCCTAACCTTAGCGGGCCCATACTCGGGCTCCTACAATGAGCAGTTCTTC. Its protein product is CASSLTLAGPYSGSYNEQFF.

The rearrangement joins TRBV7-6 to TRBJ1-1; D gene uncertain. The germline CDR1 and CDR2 sequences are SGHVS and FNYEAQ. V was cut by 0 bases and J by 2 bases, with 10 bases left in between. This CDR3 has 15 amino acids. CDR3 coding DNA: TGTGCCAGCAGCTTAGCCGCTCAAGGAAACACTGAAGCTTTCTTT. Translation: CASSLAAQGNTEAFF.

The V call is TRBV6-7, the J call TRBJ2-7; 10 positions match TRBD1. TRBV6-7 is an ORF; its function is uncertain. V shed 2 bases and J 5 bases; nucleotides not matched to a gene: 6. CDR3 size: 15 residues. As DNA, the CDR3 is TGTGCCAGCAGTTACGCCTCGGGACAGGGGAACGAGCAGTACTTC. Its protein is CASSYASGQGNEQYF.

Only one count was recorded for this clone. This sample includes further DNA sequences coding for the same CDR3. This rearrangement joins TRBV7-9 to TRBJ1-5; D gene unclear. Trimming shortened V by 1 base and J by 1 base, and 2 bases separated the two germline ends. The CDR3 consists of 13 residues. Germline V gene data show CDR1 as SEHNR and CDR2 as FQNEAQ (reference sequence). The CDR3 sequence: CASSLDSNQPQHF. CDR3 in DNA: TGTGCCAGCAGCTTAGACAGCAATCAGCCCCAGCATTTT.

The rearrangement links TRBV6-1 to TRBJ1-2; no clear D gene. V lost 1 base to trimming and J lost 3 bases, with 18 bases between them. This CDR3 spans 17 amino acids. In germline, CDR1 is MNHNS, CDR2 SASEGT. The DNA for the CDR3 is TGTGCCAGCAGTGAAGTTAAGGTGAATCCGCGGGACTATGGCTACACCTTC. Translated: CASSEVKVNPRDYGYTF.

J is TRBJ2-5 and V is TRBV11-3; 9 bases are a match to TRBD1. With V trimmed by 4 bases and J by 0 bases, 9 bases remained unmatched. The V gene's germline CDR1 is SGHNT and CDR2 YENEEA. The CDR3 has 17 residues. The CDR3: CASSSGQGNVYQETQYF. The CDR3 DNA follows: TGTGCCAGCAGCTCGGGACAGGGTAATGTCTACCAAGAGACCCAGTACTTC. The full variable domain, its missing parts supplied by reference TRBV11-3 and TRBJ2-5, is EAGVVQSPRYKIIEKKQPVAFWCNPISGHNTLYWYLQNLGQGPELLIRYENEEAVDDSQLPKDRFSAERLKGVDSTLKIQPAELGDSAVYLCASSSGQGNVYQETQYFGPGTRLLVL.

J is TRBJ2-7 and V is TRBV7-6; D is unclear. Trimming stripped 3 bases from V and 2 bases from J, with 8 bases between. Germline V gene sequence: CDR1 SGHVS, CDR2 FNYEAQ. The CDR3 has 13 residues. CDR3 in amino acids: CASSLDPAYEQYF. The CDR3 DNA reads as TGTGCCAGCAGCTTGGACCCCGCCTACGAGCAGTACTTC.

This clone was counted a few times. The genes are TRBV30 and TRBJ1-4, with TRBD1 matching 7 bases. Germline V CDR1 and CDR2: GTSNPN, SVGIG (reference sequence). The V segment lost 3 bases and the J segment 2 bases; nucleotides outside the gene matches: 21. The CDR3 length is 20 residues. CDR3 DNA sequence: TGTGCCTGGAGGGCTCATACAGGGGATCTTCTAAACCCTACTAATGAAAAACTGTTTTTT. Amino acid sequence: CAWRAHTGDLLNPTNEKLFF.

The CDR3 is CASSEGLGGDTGELFF. The CDR3 DNA reads as TGTGCCAGCAGTGAAGGGCTAGGGGGGGACACCGGGGAGCTGTTTTTT. The V call is TRBV6-1, the J call TRBJ2-2; possible D gene TRBD2, 7 bases. There are 16 residues in the CDR3. Germline CDR1 and CDR2: MNHNS and SASEGT. Between the trimmed V and J ends, which lost 1 base and 3 bases, there was a span of 12 bases.

V usage is TRBV20-1 and J usage is TRBJ1-2; D is undetermined. CDR3 size: 11 residues. Per the germline V gene, CDR1 is DFQATT and CDR2 is SNEGSKA (reference sequence). Trimming left V 6 bases short and J 3 bases short, with 8 bases between. The CDR3 nucleotides read TGCAGTGCCAACACGGACTATGGCTACACCTTC. As protein: CSANTDYGYTF.

CDR3 nucleotides: TGTGCCAGTAGTATGAGAGGACAGGGGTGGAATCAGCCCCAGCATTTT. Its protein is CASSMRGQGWNQPQHF. The gene calls are TRBV19 and TRBJ1-5; 9 nucleotides match TRBD1. V gave up 3 bases and J gave up 4 bases; unmatched junction bases: 7. The CDR3 consists of 16 residues. CDR1 and CDR2 from the germline V gene are LNHDA and SQIVND (reference sequence).

J is TRBJ1-6 and V is TRBV19; D possibly corresponds to TRBD1 (5 bases). V lost 4 bases to trimming and J lost 15 bases, with 28 bases between them. From germline, CDR1 is LNHDA and CDR2 SQIVND (reference sequence). This CDR3 contains 17 residues. The CDR3, as DNA: TGTGCCAGTAGTACCACGGGGGAAAGATTTCTGGGGAGGCACCTCCACTTT. Translated, it gives CASSTTGERFLGRHLHF.

The V and J genes are TRBV6-1 and TRBJ2-7; a weak D match, TRBD1 (5 bases). Germline CDR1 MNHNS, CDR2 SASEGT. Trimming took 6 bases from V and 4 from J, leaving 16 bases between them. The CDR3 covers 14 residues. Here the CDR3 DNA reads TGTGCCAGCAGCCCCGAGGTAGGGGCGTACGAGCAGTACTTC. It is translated as CASSPEVGAYEQYF.

The J gene is TRBJ2-6, the V gene TRBV13; D is uncertain. The CDR3 consists of 16 residues. Germline V gene data show CDR1 as PRHDT and CDR2 as FYEKMQ (reference sequence). V was shortened by 5 bases and J by 2 bases, with 13 bases between the two germline ends. CDR3 sequence: CASSRLLHPGANVLTF. CDR3 bases: TGTGCCAGCAGCCGTCTCCTACATCCTGGGGCCAACGTCCTGACTTTC.

This chain uses TRBV19 with TRBJ2-2; 9 bases match TRBD1. The junction had 10 bases not matched to a gene; V was cut back by 9 bases and J by 5 bases. The CDR3 extends over 15 amino acids. Germline CDR1 is LNHDA and CDR2 is SQIVND (reference sequence). The CDR3 sequence: CASVQGAVHTGELFF. The CDR3, as DNA: TGTGCCAGCGTACAGGGGGCGGTTCATACCGGGGAGCTGTTTTTT.

This chain connects TRBV5-8 to TRBJ2-5; 12 bases align to TRBD2. In germline, CDR1 is SGHTS, CDR2 YDEGEE. Trimming removed 0 bases from V and 4 bases from J; junction bases left unmatched: 10. The length of the CDR3 is 18 residues. The CDR3 DNA sequence: TGTGCCAGCAGCTTGGAGGGCCTAGCGGGGGGGCTCGGAGAGACCCAGTACTTC. Its protein is CASSLEGLAGGLGETQYF.

Concerning this clone itself: Other nucleotide sequences from this sample produce the same CDR3. This chain uses TRBV2 with TRBJ2-2, with TRBD1 matching 7 bases. Germline values: CDR1 SNHLY, CDR2 FYNNEI. V shed 4 bases, J shed 6 bases, and the junction held 2 bases outside the gene matches. The CDR3 loop spans 13 amino acids. CDR3 sequence: CASSGDRAGELFF. The CDR3 DNA reads TGTGCCAGCAGTGGAGACAGGGCCGGGGAGCTGTTTTTT.

This chain uses TRBV7-2 with TRBJ1-5; TRBD1 aligns across 7 bases. This CDR3 region has 13 residues. V shed 5 bases, J shed 8 bases, and the junction held 6 bases outside the gene matches. Germline values: CDR1 SGHTA, CDR2 FQGNSA. The DNA for the CDR3 is TGTGCCAGCAGCGTCGACAGGGAAGAGCCCCAGCATTTT. Protein sequence: CASSVDREEPQHF.

This clone has a single count. V is TRBV5-1 and J is TRBJ2-5, with D perhaps TRBD1 (6 bases). The CDR3 is made up of 13 amino acids. V dropped 4 bases and J dropped 3 bases, with 10 bases sitting between them. The V gene's germline CDR1 is SGHRS and CDR2 YFSETQ. CDR3 bases: TGCGCCAGCAGCGCCGACAGGAAAGAGACCCAGTACTTC. Encoded protein: CASSADRKETQYF.

CDR3 nucleotides: TGTGCCAGCAGCTTAAGGCCGACTAGCGGGGGTTACGAGCAGTACTTC. This gives the protein CASSLRPTSGGYEQYF. The gene calls are TRBV7-8 and TRBJ2-7, with 12 nucleotides matching TRBD2. The CDR3 loop spans 16 amino acids. The germline gives CDR1 SGHVS, CDR2 FQNEAQ. Germline trimming cut 2 bases from V and 4 bases from J; bases unmatched to any gene: 6.

This chain joins TRBV5-1 and TRBJ1-4; D ambiguous. The germline CDR1 and CDR2 sequences are SGHRS and YFSETQ. The CDR3 contains 13 residues. V lost 3 bases and J lost 5, with 8 bases in between. CDR3 nucleotides: TGCGCCAGCAGCTACGGGATCAATGAAAAACTGTTTTTT. Protein product: CASSYGINEKLFF.

This chain links TRBV7-8 with TRBJ1-6; perhaps TRBD1 as D (6 bases). The CDR3 has 13 residues. The V gene lost 1 base and the J gene lost 8 bases, with 6 bases spanning the gap. Germline lookup yields CDR1 SGHVS and CDR2 FQNEAQ. This CDR3 reads CASSLGGHSPLHF. The DNA of the CDR3 is TGTGCCAGCAGCTTAGGGGGGCATTCACCCCTCCACTTT. The variable domain in full, completed from reference TRBV7-8 and TRBJ1-6, reads GAGVSQSPRYKVAKRGQDVALRCDPISGHVSLFWYQQALGQGPEFLTYFQNEAQLDKSGLPSDRFFAERPEGSVSTLKIQRTQQEDSAVYLCASSLGGHSPLHFGNGTRLTVT.

The chain employs TRBV19 and TRBJ1-6; a weak D match, TRBD1 (6 bases). CDR3 length: 16 residues. Trimming stripped 4 bases from V and 8 bases from J, with 18 bases between. Germline V gene sequence: CDR1 LNHDA, CDR2 SQIVND (reference sequence). CDR3 nucleotides: TGTGCCAGTAGTACGGGGTTAACAGGGCCCGATTCACCCCTCCACTTT. It is translated as CASSTGLTGPDSPLHF. The full variable domain, rest sourced from reference TRBV19 and TRBJ1-6, is DGGITQSPKYLFRKEGQNVTLSCEQNLNHDAMYWYRQDPGQGLRLIYYSQIVNDFQKGDIAEGYSVSREKKESFPLTVTSAQKNPTAFYLCASSTGLTGPDSPLHFGNGTRLTVT.

The chain links TRBV18 to TRBJ2-1, with D tentatively TRBD2 (6 bases). This CDR3 has 15 residues. V lost 3 bases and J 7 bases, leaving 16 bases between the germline ends. Germline assignment: CDR1 KGHSH and CDR2 LQKENI. DNA for the CDR3: TGTGCCAGCTCACCCGTTTGGGGGAGGAAGAATGAGCAGTTCTTC. Its translation is CASSPVWGRKNEQFF.

This rearrangement joins TRBV18 to TRBJ2-7; perhaps TRBD1 as D (6 bases). This CDR3 contains 15 residues. Germline values: CDR1 KGHSH, CDR2 LQKENI. Trimming cost V 3 bases and J 4 bases, with 16 bases left between them. CDR3 loop: CASSPTGTSVYEQYF. Written as DNA, the CDR3 is TGTGCCAGCTCACCCACCGGGACATCAGTTTACGAGCAGTACTTC.

This clone has a single count. V usage is TRBV7-2 and J usage is TRBJ2-2, with 7 bases that match TRBD1. The CDR3 loop spans 14 amino acids. V lost 8 bases to trimming and J lost 0 bases; unmatched junction nucleotides: 3. CDR1 is SGHTA and CDR2 is FQGNSA in the germline V gene. The CDR3 DNA reads as TGTGCCAGCCAGGGGACAGCGAACACCGGGGAGCTGTTTTTT. This gives the protein CASQGTANTGELFF.

The CDR3 loop reads CSVDQGGTGELFF. The CDR3 DNA follows: TGCAGCGTTGACCAGGGGGGCACCGGGGAGCTGTTTTTT. The chain is built from TRBV29-1 and TRBJ2-2; tentative D call: TRBD1 (7 bases). From germline, CDR1 is SQVTM and CDR2 ANQGSEA. The V end was cut by 3 bases, the J end by 4 bases, with 9 bases between. The length of the CDR3 is 13 residues.

This clone was picked up one time. The gene calls are TRBV6-5 and TRBJ1-6; D is uncertain. This CDR3 contains 15 residues. Germline loops: CDR1 MNHEY, CDR2 SVGAGI. V was pared by 0 bases and J by 5 bases, with 8 bases between. CDR3 nucleotide sequence: TGTGCCAGCAGTTACTCGAATAGGGATAATTCACCCCTCCACTTT. Amino acid sequence: CASSYSNRDNSPLHF.

The chain employs TRBV28 and TRBJ2-7; no definite D call. The CDR3 extends over 11 amino acids. Per the germline V gene, CDR1 is MDHEN and CDR2 is SYDVKM. Trimming left V 5 bases short and J 3 bases short, with 5 bases between. The CDR3 loop is CASSTNYEQYF. Written as DNA, the CDR3 is TGTGCCAGCAGTACAAACTACGAGCAGTACTTC.

The CDR3 DNA sequence: TGTGCCAGCAGCTTCAACTTGGGACATACTGAAGCTTTCTTT. As protein: CASSFNLGHTEAFF. The chain couples TRBV7-2 to TRBJ1-1; possible D gene TRBD1, 6 bases. CDR1 is SGHTA, CDR2 FQGNSA, per germline. The CDR3 loop spans 14 amino acids. Trimming took 3 bases from V and 5 from J, leaving 13 bases between them.